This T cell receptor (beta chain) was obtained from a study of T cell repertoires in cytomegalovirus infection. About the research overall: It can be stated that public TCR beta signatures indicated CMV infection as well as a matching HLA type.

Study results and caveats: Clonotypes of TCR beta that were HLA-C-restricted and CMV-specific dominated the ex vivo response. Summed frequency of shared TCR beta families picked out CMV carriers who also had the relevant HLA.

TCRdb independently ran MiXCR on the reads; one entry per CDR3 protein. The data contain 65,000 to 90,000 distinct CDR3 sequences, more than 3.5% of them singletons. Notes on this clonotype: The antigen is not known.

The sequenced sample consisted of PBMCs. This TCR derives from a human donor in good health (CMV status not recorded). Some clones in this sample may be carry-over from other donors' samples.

The CDR3 spells CAWSVNEQFF. Written as DNA, the CDR3 is TGTGCCTGGAGTGTCAATGAGCAGTTCTTC. The chain has TRBV30 and TRBJ2-1; the D is unclear. Germline CDR1 is GTSNPN and CDR2 is SVGIG (reference sequence). V dropped 0 bases and J dropped 6 bases, with 0 bases sitting between them. CDR3 length equals 10 residues.